What follows are 23 T cell receptor beta chains derived from one specimen sequenced in a study of cytomegalovirus exposure and HLA in healthy donors (dated by TCRdb to between 2016 and 2019). The protocol used for the library was the immunoSEQ multiplex PCR assay. A mixture of 60 forward primers for TCR Vbeta segments and 13 reverse primers for TCR Jbeta segments was used in the multiplex PCR. TCRdb took this table from immuneACCESS and kept in-frame rearrangements with V and J called. Such tables lack part of the clones; where checked against another copy, unresolved V genes explain under half of the gap, and the rest is unexplained. For this sample the table gives about 76,000 clones, of which 70% to 85% were detected only once. The ten top clones hold roughly 2.5% of the sample. Sequencing was performed on PBMCs. The source is a man aged 30 to 45 in good health and CMV-seronegative.

The chain combines TRBV5-1 with TRBJ1-4; TRBD1 might be the D (5 bases). Germline V gene sequence: CDR1 SGHRS, CDR2 YFSETQ. V was cut by 0 bases and J by 8 bases, with 14 bases left in between. The CDR3 totals 15 residues. The CDR3 DNA is TGCGCCAGCAGCTTGGGGTTTAGGGGAGGAGAAAAACTGTTTTTT. This sequence encodes CASSLGFRGGEKLFF.

DNA for the CDR3: TGTGCCAGCAGCCACTTGACAGGGGGCTTGCCTGAAGCTTTCTTT. This gives the protein CASSHLTGGLPEAFF. The V and J genes are TRBV14 and TRBJ1-1, with 10 bases that match TRBD1. The CDR3 sequence is 15 residues long. After removal of 3 bases from V and 6 bases from J, the junction contained 7 bases not matched to a gene. Germline V lookup: CDR1 SGHDN, CDR2 FVKESK. Combining the CDR3 with reference TRBV14 and TRBJ1-1 gives the whole variable domain EAGVTQFPSHSVIEKGQTVTLRCDPISGHDNLYWYRRVMGKEIKFLLHFVKESKQDESGMPNNRFLAERTGGTYSTLKVQPAELEDSGVYFCASSHLTGGLPEAFFGQGTRLTVV.

A few counts support this clone. V gene TRBV6-6 combines with J gene TRBJ1-1; 8 bases fit TRBD1. After removal of 7 bases from V and 1 base from J, the junction contained 5 bases not matched to a gene. This CDR3 is 14 amino acids long. Germline V gene data show CDR1 as MNHNY and CDR2 as SVGAGI (reference sequence). The CDR3 DNA reads TGTGCCAGCACCCGGACAGGGCGGAACACTGAAGCTTTCTTT. Protein product: CASTRTGRNTEAFF.

The rearrangement links TRBV7-2 to TRBJ2-7, with D perhaps matching TRBD2 (5 bases). CDR1 is SGHTA and CDR2 is FQGNSA in the germline V gene. CDR3 size: 15 residues. Trimming removed 6 bases from V and 4 bases from J, with 19 bases in between. CDR3 protein: CASSRRGPGGYEQYF. The CDR3 DNA sequence: TGTGCCAGCAGTAGGAGAGGGCCTGGTGGGTACGAGCAGTACTTC.

The rearrangement joins TRBV5-8 to TRBJ2-5, with TRBD2 matching 7 bases. The V gene's germline CDR1 is SGHTS and CDR2 YDEGEE. Losses at the gene ends were 0 bases for V and 7 bases for J; bases not matched to a gene: 9. This CDR3 has 15 amino acids. The CDR3 DNA follows: TGTGCCAGCAGCTTGGGAGGACTAGGGGCGGGGACCCAGTACTTC. Protein: CASSLGGLGAGTQYF.

This clone was seen a handful of times. The CDR3 reads CSVEEWVATGSSSGANVLTF. The CDR3 DNA sequence: TGCAGCGTTGAAGAATGGGTAGCGACAGGTTCTTCCTCTGGGGCCAACGTCCTGACTTTC. This chain connects TRBV29-1 to TRBJ2-6; TRBD1 is a possible D gene (6 bases). Per the germline V gene, CDR1 is SQVTM and CDR2 is ANQGSEA. The CDR3 spans 20 residues. Trimming removed 0 bases from V and 0 bases from J, with 21 bases in between.

This clone has more than one count but fewer than ten. V gene TRBV7-9 combines with J gene TRBJ1-1, with 7 bases lining up with TRBD1. The CDR3 runs 17 residues. With 7 bases clipped from V and 0 bases from J, the junction kept 14 bases outside the gene matches. The germline V gene has CDR1 SEHNR and CDR2 FQNEAQ (reference sequence). The CDR3: CASTTFDNRGMNTEAFF. The DNA for the CDR3 is TGTGCCAGCACCACTTTCGACAACAGGGGAATGAACACTGAAGCTTTCTTT.

The chain links TRBV7-2 to TRBJ2-1; D is ambiguous. This CDR3 is built from 14 residues. CDR1 SGHTA and CDR2 FQGNSA come from the germline V gene. The ends were cut back, 5 bases at V and 9 bases at J, with 17 bases in the middle. The chain's CDR3 is CASSHSPDSGEQFF. DNA for the CDR3: TGTGCCAGCAGCCATAGCCCGGATTCGGGTGAGCAGTTCTTC.

This clone was observed once. Sequence at one end of the junction differs from germline and may be a read error. The rearrangement joins TRBV18 to TRBJ1-3, with D perhaps TRBD1 (5 bases). The CDR3 sequence is 12 residues long. The V gene's germline CDR1 is KGHSH and CDR2 LQKENI. CDR3 coding DNA: TGTGCCAGCTCACCCAGGGTTCCACTTTCGCATTTT. It yields the protein CASSPRVPLSHF.

This chain uses TRBV7-2 with TRBJ2-7; 10 bases match TRBD1. V dropped 4 bases and J dropped 6; count of bases not matched to a gene: 0. This CDR3 is built from 12 residues. CDR1 is SGHTA, CDR2 FQGNSA, per germline. CDR3 sequence (DNA): TGTGCCAGCAGCTGGACAGGGGGCGAGCAGTACTTC. Translation: CASSWTGGEQYF.

The chain carries TRBV7-9 and TRBJ1-1; D unresolved. The CDR3 runs to 12 residues. V was clipped by 5 bases and J by 7 bases, with 11 bases between them. CDR1 is SEHNR, CDR2 FQNEAQ, per germline (reference sequence). The CDR3 spells CASSPGRGEAFF. The CDR3 DNA reads TGTGCCAGCAGCCCAGGTCGGGGTGAAGCTTTCTTT.

The chain combines TRBV30 with TRBJ1-1; D gene unclear. Germline values: CDR1 GTSNPN, CDR2 SVGIG (reference sequence). Trimming shortened V by 4 bases and J by 2 bases, and 14 bases separated the two germline ends. The CDR3 has 14 amino acids. CDR3 sequence: CAWKRGPFNTEAFF. Written as DNA, the CDR3 is TGTGCCTGGAAACGCGGTCCGTTCAACACTGAAGCTTTCTTT.

This clone was detected once. This chain links TRBV30 with TRBJ1-5; 9 bases align to TRBD1. Germline V gene data show CDR1 as GTSNPN and CDR2 as SVGIG (reference sequence). The junction had 4 bases not matched to a gene; V was cut back by 0 bases and J by 7 bases. This CDR3 spans 14 amino acids. CDR3 sequence (DNA): TGTGCCTGGAGTGTGGGGACAGGGTTCCAGCCCCAGCATTTT. It encodes CAWSVGTGFQPQHF.

A single count supports this clone. The chain uses TRBV6-5 and TRBJ2-1, with TRBD2 as a possible D gene (7 bases). V lost 8 bases to trimming and J lost 9 bases, with 23 bases between them. The CDR3 is 15 amino acids. Germline-derived CDR1 and CDR2 are MNHEY and SVGAGI. CDR3 nucleotides: TGTGCCAGCGGACAGAGACCGGGACTAAAGGCTGAGCAGTTCTTC. As protein: CASGQRPGLKAEQFF.

CDR3 nucleotides: TGCGCCAGCAGCTTAACGGAGGGTGAGCAGTACTTC. Translation gives CASSLTEGEQYF. The chain employs TRBV5-1 and TRBJ2-7, with D perhaps TRBD2 (6 bases). CDR1 is SGHRS and CDR2 is YFSETQ in the germline V gene. This CDR3 contains 12 residues. V shed 2 bases and J shed 7 bases, with 10 bases lying between them.

This sequence joins TRBV7-8 and TRBJ1-5; D perhaps matches TRBD1 (5 bases). CDR1 is SGHVS and CDR2 is FQNEAQ in the germline V gene. The germline V and J ends were trimmed by 0 bases and 7 bases, with 13 bases remaining between them. CDR3 length: 15 residues. Here the CDR3 reads CASSLAEQGRQPQHF. Written as DNA, the CDR3 is TGTGCCAGCAGCTTAGCGGAGCAGGGCCGACAGCCCCAGCATTTT.

The genes are TRBV20-1 and TRBJ2-1; the D is unclear. Germline assignment: CDR1 DFQATT and CDR2 SNEGSKA (reference sequence). There are 11 residues in the CDR3. V lost 2 bases, J lost 5 bases, and 4 bases lay in between. CDR3 nucleotide sequence: TGCAGTGCTAGACTAGACAATGAGCAGTTCTTC. Amino acids: CSARLDNEQFF.

Turning to this clone: Germline and junction disagree at one end, which may indicate a read error. The chain combines TRBV5-1 with TRBJ1-2, with 10 bases fitting TRBD1. Germline-derived CDR1 and CDR2 are SGHRS and YFSETQ. The CDR3 sequence is 14 residues long. In DNA form, the CDR3 reads TGCGCCAGCAGCTGGGACAGGGGCGCCTATGGCTACCCCTTC. Its translation is CASSWDRGAYGYPF.

To note about this clone: Other DNA sequences in this specimen translate into the identical CDR3. The chain employs TRBV4-3 and TRBJ2-7; 9 positions agree with TRBD2. The CDR3 consists of 16 residues. Trimming at V came to 3 bases and at J to 0 bases, leaving 6 bases not matched to a gene. In germline, CDR1 is LGHNA, CDR2 YSLEER. DNA for the CDR3: TGCGCCAGCAGCCAGGCACTAGCGGGTGTCTCCTACGAGCAGTACTTC. Its protein is CASSQALAGVSYEQYF.

The chain recombines TRBV10-3 with TRBJ2-1, with D possibly TRBD2 on 6 matching bases. With 3 bases removed from V and 8 bases from J, the gap between germline ends came to 14 bases. Germline V lookup: CDR1 ENHRY, CDR2 SYGVKD. This CDR3 is built from 14 residues. CDR3 region: CAISEISGRDEQFF. CDR3 nucleotide sequence: TGTGCCATCAGTGAAATTAGCGGTAGGGATGAGCAGTTCTTC.

The chain joins TRBV7-8 to TRBJ2-7; D is ambiguous. Trimming took 0 bases from V and 3 from J, leaving 9 bases between them. CDR3 size: 14 residues. The V gene's germline CDR1 is SGHVS and CDR2 FQNEAQ. The CDR3 bases are TGTGCCAGCAGCTTAGCAGCTTCCCACTACGAGCAGTACTTC. Encoded protein: CASSLAASHYEQYF.

The J gene is TRBJ2-7, the V gene TRBV2; perhaps TRBD1 as D (5 bases). The CDR3 runs 12 residues. With 7 bases removed from V and 2 bases from J, the gap between germline ends came to 9 bases. Looked up from germline, CDR1 is SNHLY and CDR2 is FYNNEI. Written as DNA, the CDR3 is TGTGCCAGCAAGAGACAGACCTACGAGCAGTACTTC. Amino acids: CASKRQTYEQYF.

This chain uses TRBV28 with TRBJ2-1, with unresolved D. The ends were cut back, 3 bases at V and 9 bases at J, with 9 bases in the middle. Germline values: CDR1 MDHEN, CDR2 SYDVKM. This CDR3 contains 12 residues. CDR3 coding DNA: TGTGCCAGCAGTTTTACGAGGTCTGAGCAGTTCTTC. This translates into CASSFTRSEQFF.